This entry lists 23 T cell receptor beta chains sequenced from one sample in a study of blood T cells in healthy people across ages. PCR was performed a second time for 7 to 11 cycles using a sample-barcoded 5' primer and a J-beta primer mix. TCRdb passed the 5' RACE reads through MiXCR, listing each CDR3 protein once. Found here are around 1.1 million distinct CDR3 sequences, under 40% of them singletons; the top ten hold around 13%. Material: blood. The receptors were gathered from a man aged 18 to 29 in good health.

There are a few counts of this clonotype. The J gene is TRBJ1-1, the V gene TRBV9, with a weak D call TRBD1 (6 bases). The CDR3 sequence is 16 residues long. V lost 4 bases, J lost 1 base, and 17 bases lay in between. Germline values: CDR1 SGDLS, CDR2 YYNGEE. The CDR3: CASSSKLTGENTEAFF. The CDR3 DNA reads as TGTGCCAGCAGCTCCAAATTGACAGGAGAGAACACTGAAGCTTTCTTT.

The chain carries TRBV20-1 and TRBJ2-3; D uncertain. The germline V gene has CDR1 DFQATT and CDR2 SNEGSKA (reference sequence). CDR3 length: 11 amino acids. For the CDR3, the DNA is TGCGGTGTCGAGGCCACAGATACGCAGTATTTT. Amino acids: CGVEATDTQYF.

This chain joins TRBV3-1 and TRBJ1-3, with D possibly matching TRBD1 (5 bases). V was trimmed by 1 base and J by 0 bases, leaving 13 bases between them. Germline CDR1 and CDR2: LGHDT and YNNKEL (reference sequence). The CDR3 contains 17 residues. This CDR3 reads CASSQGPRDTSGNTIYF. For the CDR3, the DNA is TGTGCCAGCAGCCAAGGTCCCAGGGATACCTCTGGAAACACCATATATTTT. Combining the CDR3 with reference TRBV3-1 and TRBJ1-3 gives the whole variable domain DTAVSQTPKYLVTQMGNDKSIKCEQNLGHDTMYWYKQDSKKFLKIMFSYNNKELIINETVPNRFSPKSPDKAHLNLHINSLELGDSAVYFCASSQGPRDTSGNTIYFGEGSWLTVV.

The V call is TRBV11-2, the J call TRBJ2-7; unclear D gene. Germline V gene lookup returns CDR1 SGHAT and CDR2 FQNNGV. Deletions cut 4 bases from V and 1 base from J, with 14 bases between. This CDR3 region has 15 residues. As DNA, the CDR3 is TGTGCCAGCAGCTCGAGACTCGCCTTATCCTACGAGCAGTACTTC. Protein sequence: CASSSRLALSYEQYF.

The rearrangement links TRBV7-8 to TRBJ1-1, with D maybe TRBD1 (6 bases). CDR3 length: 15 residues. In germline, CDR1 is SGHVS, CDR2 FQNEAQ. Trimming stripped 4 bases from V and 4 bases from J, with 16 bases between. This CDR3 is CASSSSGVGSTEAFF. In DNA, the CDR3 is TGTGCCAGCAGCTCCTCAGGGGTTGGGAGCACTGAAGCTTTCTTT. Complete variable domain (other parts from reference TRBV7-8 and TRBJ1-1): GAGVSQSPRYKVAKRGQDVALRCDPISGHVSLFWYQQALGQGPEFLTYFQNEAQLDKSGLPSDRFFAERPEGSVSTLKIQRTQQEDSAVYLCASSSSGVGSTEAFFGQGTRLTVV.

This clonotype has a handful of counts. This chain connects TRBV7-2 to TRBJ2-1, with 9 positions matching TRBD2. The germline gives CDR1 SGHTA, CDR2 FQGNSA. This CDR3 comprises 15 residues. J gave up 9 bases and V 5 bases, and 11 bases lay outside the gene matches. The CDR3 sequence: CASSPKGLALVEQFF. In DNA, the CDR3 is TGTGCCAGCAGCCCCAAAGGACTAGCGTTGGTTGAGCAGTTCTTC.

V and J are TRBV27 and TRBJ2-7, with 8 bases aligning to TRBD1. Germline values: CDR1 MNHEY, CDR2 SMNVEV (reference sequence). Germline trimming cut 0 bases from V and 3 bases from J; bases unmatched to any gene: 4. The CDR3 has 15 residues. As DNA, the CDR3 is TGTGCCAGCAGTTTATCCGGGACAGGATACTACGAGCAGTACTTC. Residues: CASSLSGTGYYEQYF.

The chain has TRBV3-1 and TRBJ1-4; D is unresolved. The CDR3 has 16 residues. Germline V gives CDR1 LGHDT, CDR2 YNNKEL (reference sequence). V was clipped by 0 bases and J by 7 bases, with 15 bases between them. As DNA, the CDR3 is TGTGCCAGCAGCCAAGATAGCGCAGCCCGCAGTGAAAAACTGTTTTTT. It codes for CASSQDSAARSEKLFF.

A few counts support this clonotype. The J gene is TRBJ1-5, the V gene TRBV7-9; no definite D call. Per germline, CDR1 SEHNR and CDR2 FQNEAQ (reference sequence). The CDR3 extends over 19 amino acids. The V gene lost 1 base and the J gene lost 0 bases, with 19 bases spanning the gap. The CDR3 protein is CASSLDYKPGIYSNQPQHF. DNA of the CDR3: TGTGCCAGCAGCTTAGATTACAAGCCGGGGATATATAGCAATCAGCCCCAGCATTTT.

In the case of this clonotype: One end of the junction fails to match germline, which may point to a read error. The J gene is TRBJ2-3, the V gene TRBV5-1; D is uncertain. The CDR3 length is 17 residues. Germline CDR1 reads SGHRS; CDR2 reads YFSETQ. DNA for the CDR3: TGCGCCAGCAGGTTGGCCCAGGCGAACCTGAACACAGATACGCAGTATTTT. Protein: CASRLAQANLNTDTQYF.

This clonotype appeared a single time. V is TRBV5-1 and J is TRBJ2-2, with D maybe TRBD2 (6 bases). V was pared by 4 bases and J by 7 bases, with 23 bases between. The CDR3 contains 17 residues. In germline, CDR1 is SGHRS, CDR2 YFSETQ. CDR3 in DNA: TGCGCCAGCAGCCCCTCGCCTAGCGCCGACGTAGGCGGGGAGCTGTTTTTT. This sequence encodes CASSPSPSADVGGELFF.

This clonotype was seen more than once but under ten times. The CDR3 sequence is CASSQDFRAGFEEKLFF. The CDR3 coding sequence is TGCGCCAGCAGCCAAGATTTTAGGGCAGGGTTTGAGGAAAAACTGTTTTTT. The chain combines TRBV4-3 with TRBJ1-4; D possibly corresponds to TRBD1 (5 bases). The CDR3 consists of 17 residues. The germline CDR1 and CDR2 sequences are LGHNA and YSLEER. V was clipped by 0 bases and J by 8 bases, with 19 bases between them.

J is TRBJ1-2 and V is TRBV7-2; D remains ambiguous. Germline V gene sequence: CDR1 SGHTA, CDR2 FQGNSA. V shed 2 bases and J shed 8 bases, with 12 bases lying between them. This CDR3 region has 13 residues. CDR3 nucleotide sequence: TGTGCCAGCAGCTTACCGACCCTAGACGGCTACACCTTC. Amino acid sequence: CASSLPTLDGYTF.

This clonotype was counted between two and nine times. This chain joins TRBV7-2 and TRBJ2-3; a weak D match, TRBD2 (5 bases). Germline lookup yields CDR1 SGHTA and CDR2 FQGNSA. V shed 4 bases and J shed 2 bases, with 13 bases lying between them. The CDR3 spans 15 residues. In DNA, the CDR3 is TGTGCCAGCAGCTCCTCTCGGGGAAACACAGATACGCAGTATTTT. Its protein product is CASSSSRGNTDTQYF.

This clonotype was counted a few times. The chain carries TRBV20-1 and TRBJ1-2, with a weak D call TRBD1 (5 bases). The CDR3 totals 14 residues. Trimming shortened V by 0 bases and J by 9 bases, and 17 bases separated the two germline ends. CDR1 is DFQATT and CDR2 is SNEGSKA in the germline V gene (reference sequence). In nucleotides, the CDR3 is TGCAGTGCTAGAGATCAAGGGGAGACTGAACGCTACACCTTC. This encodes CSARDQGETERYTF.

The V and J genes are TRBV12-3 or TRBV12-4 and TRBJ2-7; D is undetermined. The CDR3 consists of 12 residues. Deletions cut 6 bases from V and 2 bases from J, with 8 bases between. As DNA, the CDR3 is TGTGCCAGCAGGCGTATAACCTACGAGCAGTACTTC. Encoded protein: CASRRITYEQYF.

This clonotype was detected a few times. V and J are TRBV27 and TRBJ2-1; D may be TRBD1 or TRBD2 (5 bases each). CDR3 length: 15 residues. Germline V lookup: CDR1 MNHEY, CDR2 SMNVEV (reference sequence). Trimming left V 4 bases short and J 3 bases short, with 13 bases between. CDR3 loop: CASSSSGTIYNEQFF. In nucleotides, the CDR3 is TGTGCCAGCAGTTCCTCCGGGACCATCTACAATGAGCAGTTCTTC.

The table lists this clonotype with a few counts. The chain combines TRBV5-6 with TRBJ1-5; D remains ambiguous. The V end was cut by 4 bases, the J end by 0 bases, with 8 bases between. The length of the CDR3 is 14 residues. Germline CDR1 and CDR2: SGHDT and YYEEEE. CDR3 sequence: CASSRLYSNQPQHF. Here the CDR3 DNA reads TGTGCCAGCAGCCGGCTGTATAGCAATCAGCCCCAGCATTTT.

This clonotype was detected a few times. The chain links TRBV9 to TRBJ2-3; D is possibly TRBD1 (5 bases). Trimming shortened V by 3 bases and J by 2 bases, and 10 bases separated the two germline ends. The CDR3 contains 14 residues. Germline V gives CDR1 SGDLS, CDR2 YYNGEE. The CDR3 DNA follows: TGTGCCAGCAGCGGACAGTTAAACACAGATACGCAGTATTTT. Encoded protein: CASSGQLNTDTQYF.

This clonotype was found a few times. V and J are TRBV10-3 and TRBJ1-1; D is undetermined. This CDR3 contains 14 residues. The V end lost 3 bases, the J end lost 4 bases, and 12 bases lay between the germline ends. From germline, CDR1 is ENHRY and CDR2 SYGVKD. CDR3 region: CAISEGSWPTEAFF. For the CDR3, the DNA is TGTGCCATCAGTGAAGGAAGTTGGCCCACTGAAGCTTTCTTT.

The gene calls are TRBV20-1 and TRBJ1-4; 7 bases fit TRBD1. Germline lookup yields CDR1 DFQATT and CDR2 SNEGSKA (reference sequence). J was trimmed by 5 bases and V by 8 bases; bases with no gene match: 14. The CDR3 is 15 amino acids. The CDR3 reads CSTRHYRDRNEKLFF. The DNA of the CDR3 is TGCAGTACTCGGCACTACCGGGACAGAAATGAAAAACTGTTTTTT.

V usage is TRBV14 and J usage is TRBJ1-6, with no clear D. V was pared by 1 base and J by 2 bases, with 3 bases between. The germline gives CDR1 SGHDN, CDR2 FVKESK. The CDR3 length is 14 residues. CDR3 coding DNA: TGTGCCAGCAGCCAAGGGACCTATAATTCACCCCTCCACTTT. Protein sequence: CASSQGTYNSPLHF. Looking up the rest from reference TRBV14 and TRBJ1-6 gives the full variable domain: EAGVTQFPSHSVIEKGQTVTLRCDPISGHDNLYWYRRVMGKEIKFLLHFVKESKQDESGMPNNRFLAERTGGTYSTLKVQPAELEDSGVYFCASSQGTYNSPLHFGNGTRLTVT.

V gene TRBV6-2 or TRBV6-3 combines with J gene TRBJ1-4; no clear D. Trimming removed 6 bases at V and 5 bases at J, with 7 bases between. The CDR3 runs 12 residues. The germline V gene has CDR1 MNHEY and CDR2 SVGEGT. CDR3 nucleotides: TGTGCCAGCAGACAGCAGAATGAAAAACTGTTTTTT. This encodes CASRQQNEKLFF.